In this sample, the clone carrying this T cell receptor (beta chain) turned up many times. This sample was taken from a study of T-cell memory formation after mild COVID-19. Study information: Each donor largely had its own TCR clusters.

The CDR3 totals 16 residues. The ends were cut back, 3 bases at V and 0 bases at J, with 14 bases in the middle. The authors produced TCR alpha and TCR beta cDNA libraries with sample barcodes and UMIs by 5'RACE using constant-segment primers. One entry per CDR3 protein results from TCRdb running MiXCR on the 5' RACE reads. The sample contains 200,000 to 250,000 distinct CDR3 sequences, more than 8% of which appear only once. The chain uses TRBV12-3 or TRBV12-4 and TRBJ1-2, with a weak D call TRBD1 (5 bases). Sequenced: PBMCs or a T cell subset sorted from them (not recorded which). The TCR originated in a man younger than 35 who had mild COVID-19 (a few samples of this study predate the infection). Cell type and time point are not known. The CDR3 region is CASSFSRGTANYGYTF. The CDR3 nucleotides read TGTGCCAGCAGTTTCTCCCGGGGGACTGCTAACTATGGCTACACCTTC.